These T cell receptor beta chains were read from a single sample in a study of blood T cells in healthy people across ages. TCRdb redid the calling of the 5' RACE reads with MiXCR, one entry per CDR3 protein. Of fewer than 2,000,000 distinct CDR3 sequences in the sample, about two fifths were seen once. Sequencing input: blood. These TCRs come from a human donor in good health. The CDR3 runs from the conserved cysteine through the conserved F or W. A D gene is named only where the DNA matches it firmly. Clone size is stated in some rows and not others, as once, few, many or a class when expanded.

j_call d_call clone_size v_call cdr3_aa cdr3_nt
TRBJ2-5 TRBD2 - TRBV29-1 CSVEWLAGLEETQYF TGCAGCGTTGAATGGCTAGCGGGGTTAGAAGAGACCCAGTACTTC
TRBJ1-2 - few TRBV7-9 CASSLQIWSYTF TGTGCCAGCAGCTTACAGATCTGGAGCTACACCTTC
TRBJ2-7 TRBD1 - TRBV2 CASRNLRDSSYEQYF TGTGCCAGCAGGAACCTCCGGGACAGCTCCTACGAGCAGTACTTC
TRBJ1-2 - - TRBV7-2 CASSDPRGWGYGYTF TGTGCCAGCAGCGACCCGCGGGGCTGGGGCTATGGCTACACCTTC
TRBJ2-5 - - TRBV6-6 CAGNRPGETQYF TGTGCCGGCAATAGGCCAGGGGAGACCCAGTACTTC
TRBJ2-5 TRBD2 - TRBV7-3 CASSLGDGTGGLYF TGTGCCAGCAGCTTAGGGGATGGAACGGGGGGATTGTACTTC
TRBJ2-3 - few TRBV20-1 CSAGDSTFAQYF TGCAGTGCTGGGGACTCAACATTTGCGCAGTATTTT
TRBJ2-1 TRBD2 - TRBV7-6 CASSSPGLGSYNEQFF TGTGCCAGCAGCTCTCCGGGACTAGGTTCCTACAATGAGCAGTTCTTC
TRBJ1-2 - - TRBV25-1 CASSGTWGAGYGYTF TGTGCCAGCAGTGGGACTTGGGGGGCTGGCTATGGCTACACCTTC
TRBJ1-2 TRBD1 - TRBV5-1 CASSLGGQGVGYTF TGCGCCAGCAGCTTGGGGGGACAGGGTGTTGGCTACACCTTC
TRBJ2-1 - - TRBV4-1 CASSLRVDSGNNEQFF TGCGCCAGCAGCTTGAGGGTAGACTCGGGAAACAATGAGCAGTTCTTC
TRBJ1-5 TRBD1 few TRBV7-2 CASSLDRESPQHF TGTGCCAGCAGCTTGGACAGGGAGAGCCCCCAGCATTTT
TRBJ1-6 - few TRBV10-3 CAITQGLNSPLHF TGTGCCATCACCCAGGGGTTGAATTCACCCCTCCACTTT
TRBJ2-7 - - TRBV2 CASSDGSLIEQYF TGTGCCAGCAGTGACGGCAGTCTAATCGAGCAGTACTTC
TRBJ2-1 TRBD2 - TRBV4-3 CASSQDSWWGGGAFEQFF TGCGCCAGCAGCCAAGATAGCTGGTGGGGCGGGGGGGCCTTCGAGCAGTTCTTC
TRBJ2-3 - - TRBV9 CASSVGAGSTDTQYF TGTGCCAGCAGCGTAGGGGCGGGGAGCACAGATACGCAGTATTTT
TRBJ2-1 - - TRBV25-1 CASSDPGTWDKDKFF TGTGCCAGCAGTGACCCCGGGACATGGGACAAAGATAAGTTCTTC
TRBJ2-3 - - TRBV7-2 CASSRQQGGDTQYF TGTGCCAGCAGCCGTCAACAGGGAGGAGATACGCAGTATTTT
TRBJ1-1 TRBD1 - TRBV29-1 CSAEGQGWTEAFF TGCAGCGCTGAAGGACAGGGGTGGACTGAAGCTTTCTTT
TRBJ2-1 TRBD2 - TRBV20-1 CSARDRRSGTYNEQFF TGCAGTGCTAGAGATAGGAGGAGCGGGACCTACAATGAGCAGTTCTTC
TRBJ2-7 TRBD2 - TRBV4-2 CASSQVASGGTSSSYEQYF TGTGCCAGCAGCCAAGTCGCTAGCGGGGGCACAAGCTCCTCCTACGAGCAGTACTTC
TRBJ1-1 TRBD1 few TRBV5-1 CASSLWGTENTEAFF TGCGCCAGCAGCTTGTGGGGGACAGAGAACACTGAAGCTTTCTTT
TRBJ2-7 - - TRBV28 CATIKRDSYEQYF TGTGCCACCATAAAAAGAGACTCCTACGAGCAGTACTTC
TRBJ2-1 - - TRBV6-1 CASSEGTANYEQFF TGTGCCAGCAGTGAAGGGACGGCAAATTATGAGCAGTTCTTC
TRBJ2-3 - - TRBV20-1 CSARAPSDTDTQYF TGCAGTGCTAGAGCCCCTAGCGACACAGATACGCAGTATTTT
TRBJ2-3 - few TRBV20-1 CSAIWSQTDTQYF TGCAGTGCTATATGGAGTCAGACAGATACGCAGTATTTT
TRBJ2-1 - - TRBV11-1 CASSFGENSYNEQFF TGTGCCAGCAGCTTCGGCGAGAACTCCTACAATGAGCAGTTCTTC
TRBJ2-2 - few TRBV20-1 CSASNIGLGGELFF TGCAGTGCGTCTAACATCGGATTGGGCGGGGAGCTGTTTTTT